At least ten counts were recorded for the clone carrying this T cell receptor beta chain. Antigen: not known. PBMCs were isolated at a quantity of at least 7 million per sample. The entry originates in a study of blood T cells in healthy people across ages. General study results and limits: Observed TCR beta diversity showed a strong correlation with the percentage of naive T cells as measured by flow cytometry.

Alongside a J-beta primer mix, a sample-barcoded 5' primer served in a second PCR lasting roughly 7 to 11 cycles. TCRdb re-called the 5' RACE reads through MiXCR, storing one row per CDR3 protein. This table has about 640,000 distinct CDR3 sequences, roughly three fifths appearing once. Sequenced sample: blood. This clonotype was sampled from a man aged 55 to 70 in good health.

CDR3 sequence reads: CASRSTDTQYF. The CDR3 bases are TGCGCCAGCAGGTCCACAGATACGCAGTATTTT. The V call is TRBV5-1, the J call TRBJ2-3; no clear D. Germline V lookup: CDR1 SGHRS, CDR2 YFSETQ. This CDR3 is 11 amino acids long. V was pared by 5 bases and J by 2 bases, with 3 bases between.